Listed below are T cell receptor beta chains from one sample, sequenced in a study of blood T cell repertoires in COVID-19. Data came from immunoSEQ multiplex PCR; TCRdb stores just in-frame clones and leaves some out. The sample lists roughly 160,000 clones, 79% seen once, with about 7.8% in the top ten. What was sequenced was peripheral blood. The receptor source for this set is a woman aged 55-75 years with COVID-19, enrolled during active disease. The CDR3 runs from the conserved cysteine through the conserved F or W. Clone size is given for some rows only: seen once, a few or many times, or a class if the clone is expanded.

j_call v_call clone_size cdr3_aa
TRBJ1-3 TRBV7-2 - CASSKRGQGQVGAGNTIYF
TRBJ1-5 TRBV27 few CASSLNAGRPQHF
TRBJ2-1 TRBV2 - CASRPSGLIYNEQFF
TRBJ2-1 TRBV5-1 - CASSRVSGLGEQFF
TRBJ2-3 TRBV30 - CAWSPPSRTDTQYF
TRBJ2-1 TRBV19 - CASSSQSAGGGYNEQFF
TRBJ1-2 TRBV14 - CASSQEGGRYEYGYTF
TRBJ2-7 TRBV27 - CASSSTPAGGPYEQYF
TRBJ1-5 TRBV28 - CASSTGNQPQHF
TRBJ2-2 TRBV11-2 once CASSLAGLAGSGELFF
TRBJ1-1 TRBV28 - CASSGQGASEAFF
TRBJ2-1 TRBV6-5 - CASKKAGGNNEQFF
TRBJ2-2 TRBV10-2 - CASRVGQGAIGELFF
TRBJ1-3 TRBV24-1 - CATSGGTSGNTIYF
TRBJ2-4 TRBV7-8 few CASTQARRFSNKNIQYF
TRBJ1-6 TRBV6-1 few CASREAGKNSPLHF
TRBJ2-7 TRBV28 - CASSTYREGPYEQYF
TRBJ2-5 TRBV7-9 - CASSLGLSAGFEETQYF
TRBJ2-7 TRBV27 - CASRKGLAGEQYF
TRBJ2-1 TRBV5-1 - CASSLAGTGQDEQFF
TRBJ2-5 TRBV11-1 - CASRGHLQETQYF
TRBJ1-2 TRBV2 - CASSGTGTLRGYGYTF
TRBJ1-2 TRBV24-1 few CATSDAGANYGYTF
TRBJ2-5 TRBV19 - CASSGTLAGQETQYF
TRBJ1-1 TRBV3-1/TRBV3-2 - CASSQALGRVSTEAFF
TRBJ1-1 TRBV7-2 once CASSLVEDTEAFF
TRBJ1-2 TRBV5-1 - CASSRDSANYGYTF
TRBJ2-5 TRBV30 - CAYGPGLALETQYF
TRBJ1-5 TRBV3-1/TRBV3-2 - CASSLTGDSNQPQHF
TRBJ2-1 TRBV14 few CASSPYVAFSSYNEQFF
TRBJ2-3 TRBV2 - CASRAGTSGAGDTQYF
TRBJ2-2 TRBV11-2 - CASSLAGVPTGELFF